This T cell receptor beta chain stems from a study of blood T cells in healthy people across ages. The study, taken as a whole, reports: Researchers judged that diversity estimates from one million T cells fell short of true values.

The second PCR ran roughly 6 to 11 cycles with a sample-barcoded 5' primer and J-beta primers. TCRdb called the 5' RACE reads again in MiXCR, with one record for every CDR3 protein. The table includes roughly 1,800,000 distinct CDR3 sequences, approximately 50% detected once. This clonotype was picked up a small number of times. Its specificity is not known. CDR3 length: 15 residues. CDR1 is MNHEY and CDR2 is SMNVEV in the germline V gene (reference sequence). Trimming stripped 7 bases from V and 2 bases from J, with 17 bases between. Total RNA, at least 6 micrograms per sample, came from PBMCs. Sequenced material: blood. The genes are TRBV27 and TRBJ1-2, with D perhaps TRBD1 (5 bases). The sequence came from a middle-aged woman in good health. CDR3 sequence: CASTTKLQGNYGYTF. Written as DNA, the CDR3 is TGTGCCAGCACCACGAAACTTCAGGGAAACTATGGCTACACCTTC.